The present T cell receptor beta chain was sequenced within a study of blood T cell repertoires in COVID-19. This CDR3 contains 15 residues. V lost 5 bases and J lost 4; bases outside the gene matches: 8. Germline assignment: CDR1 SGHTA and CDR2 FQGNSA. This table comes from immunoSEQ multiplex PCR, and its TCRdb copy is limited to in-frame clones, with some not included. The sample carries 150,000 or so clones, 86% recorded once. The source is a woman in her 70s with acute or convalescent COVID-19. V and J are TRBV7-2 and TRBJ2-1; TRBD2 agrees at 7 bases. Sample: peripheral blood. DNA for the CDR3: TGTGCCAGCAGCCAAACTAGCGAACATTACAATGAGCAGTTCTTC. The encoded protein is CASSQTSEHYNEQFF.